This T cell receptor beta chain was retrieved from a study of somatic mutations in cytotoxic T cells in rheumatoid arthritis. Data came from immunoSEQ multiplex PCR; TCRdb stores just in-frame clones and leaves some out. The table includes some 27,000 clones, roughly 80% detected once. The CDR3 runs 12 residues. Trimming left V 4 bases short and J 1 base short, with 3 bases between. CDR1 and CDR2 from the germline V gene are SGHAT and FQNNGV. Sequencing used CD8+ T cells sorted from blood. The rearrangement links TRBV11-2 to TRBJ2-3; no clear D. The sequence was collected from a woman aged 18-29 years in good health. CDR3 region: CASSYRTDTQYF. CDR3 DNA sequence: TGTGCCAGCAGCTACCGCACAGATACGCAGTATTTT.